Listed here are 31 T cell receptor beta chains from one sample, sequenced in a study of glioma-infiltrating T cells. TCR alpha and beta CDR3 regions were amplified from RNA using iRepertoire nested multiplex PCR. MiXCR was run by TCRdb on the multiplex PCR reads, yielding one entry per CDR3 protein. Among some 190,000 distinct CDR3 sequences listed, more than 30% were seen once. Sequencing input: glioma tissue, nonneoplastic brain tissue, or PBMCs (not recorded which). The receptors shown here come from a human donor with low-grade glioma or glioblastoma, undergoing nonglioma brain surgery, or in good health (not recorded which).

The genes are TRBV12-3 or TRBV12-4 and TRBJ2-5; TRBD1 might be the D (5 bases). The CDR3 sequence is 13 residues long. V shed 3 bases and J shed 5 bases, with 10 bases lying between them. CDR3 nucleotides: TGTGCCAGCAGTTTCAGCAGGGCGGAGACCCAGTACTTC. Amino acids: CASSFSRAETQYF.

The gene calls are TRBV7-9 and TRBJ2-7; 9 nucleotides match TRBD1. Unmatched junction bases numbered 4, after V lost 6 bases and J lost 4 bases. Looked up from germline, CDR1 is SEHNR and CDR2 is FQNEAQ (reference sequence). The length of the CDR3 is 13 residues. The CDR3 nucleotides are TGTGCCAGCAGTTACAGGGGGCAATACGAGCAGTACTTC. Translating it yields CASSYRGQYEQYF.

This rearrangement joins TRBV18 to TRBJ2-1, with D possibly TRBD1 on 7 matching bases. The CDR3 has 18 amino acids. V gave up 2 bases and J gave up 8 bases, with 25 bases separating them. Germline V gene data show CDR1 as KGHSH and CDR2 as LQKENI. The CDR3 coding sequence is TGTGCCAGCTCACCAAGTGGAGGGGGCGCACGAGGGAGCGATGAGCAGTTCTTC. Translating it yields CASSPSGGGARGSDEQFF.

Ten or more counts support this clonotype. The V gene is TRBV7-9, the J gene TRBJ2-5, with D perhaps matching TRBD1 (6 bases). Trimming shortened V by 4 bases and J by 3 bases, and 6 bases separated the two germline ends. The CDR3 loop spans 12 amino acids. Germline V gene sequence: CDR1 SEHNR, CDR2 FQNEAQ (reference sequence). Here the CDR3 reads CASSWDKETQYF. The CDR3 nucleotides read TGTGCCAGCAGCTGGGACAAAGAGACCCAGTACTTC.

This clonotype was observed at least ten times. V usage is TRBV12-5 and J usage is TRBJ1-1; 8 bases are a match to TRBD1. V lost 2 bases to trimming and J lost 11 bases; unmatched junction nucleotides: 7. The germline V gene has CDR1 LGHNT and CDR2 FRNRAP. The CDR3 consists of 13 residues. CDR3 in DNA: TGTGCTAGTGGTTTGCCGGACAGGGAGATTGCTTTCTTT. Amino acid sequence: CASGLPDREIAFF. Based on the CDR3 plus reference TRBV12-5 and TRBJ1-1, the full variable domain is DARVTQTPRHKVTEMGQEVTMRCQPILGHNTVFWYRQTMMQGLELLAYFRNRAPLDDSGMPKDRFSAEMPDATLATLKIQPSEPRDSAVYFCASGLPDREIAFFGQGTRLTVV.

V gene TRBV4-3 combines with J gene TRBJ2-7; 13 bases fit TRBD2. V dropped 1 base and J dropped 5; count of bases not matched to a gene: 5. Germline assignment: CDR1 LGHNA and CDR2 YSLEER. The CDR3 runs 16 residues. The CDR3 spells CASSQGGLAGVNEQYF. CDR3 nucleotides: TGCGCCAGCAGCCAAGGAGGACTAGCGGGAGTGAACGAGCAGTACTTC.

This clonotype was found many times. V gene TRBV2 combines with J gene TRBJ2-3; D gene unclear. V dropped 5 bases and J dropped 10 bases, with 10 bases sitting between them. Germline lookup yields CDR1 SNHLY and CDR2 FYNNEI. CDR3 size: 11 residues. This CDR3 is CASSPVEAQYF. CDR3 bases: TGTGCCAGCAGTCCCGTCGAAGCGCAGTATTTT.

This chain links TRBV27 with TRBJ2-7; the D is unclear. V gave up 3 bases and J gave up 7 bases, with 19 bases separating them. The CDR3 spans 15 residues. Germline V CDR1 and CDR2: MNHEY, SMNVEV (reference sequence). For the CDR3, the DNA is TGTGCCAGCAGTTTCGAAGGAGCTGACTTGAGGGAGCAGTACTTC. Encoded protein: CASSFEGADLREQYF.

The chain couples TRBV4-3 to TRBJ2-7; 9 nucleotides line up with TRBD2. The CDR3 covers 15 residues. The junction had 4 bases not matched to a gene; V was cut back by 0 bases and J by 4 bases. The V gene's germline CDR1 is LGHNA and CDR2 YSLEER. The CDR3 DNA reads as TGCGCCAGCAGCCAAGATATAGCGGGGGCTTACGAGCAGTACTTC. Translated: CASSQDIAGAYEQYF.

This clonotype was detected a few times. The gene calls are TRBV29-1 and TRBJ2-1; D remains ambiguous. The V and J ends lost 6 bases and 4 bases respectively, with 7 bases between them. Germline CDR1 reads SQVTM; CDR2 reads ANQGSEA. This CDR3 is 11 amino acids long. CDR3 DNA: TGCAGCGTGAGCCAATACAATGAGCAGTTCTTC. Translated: CSVSQYNEQFF.

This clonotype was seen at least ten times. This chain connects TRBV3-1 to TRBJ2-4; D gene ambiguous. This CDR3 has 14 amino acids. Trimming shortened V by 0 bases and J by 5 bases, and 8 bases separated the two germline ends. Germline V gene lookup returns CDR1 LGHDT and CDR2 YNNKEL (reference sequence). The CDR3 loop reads CASSQDTAENIQYF. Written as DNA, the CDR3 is TGTGCCAGCAGCCAAGATACCGCAGAAAACATTCAGTACTTC.

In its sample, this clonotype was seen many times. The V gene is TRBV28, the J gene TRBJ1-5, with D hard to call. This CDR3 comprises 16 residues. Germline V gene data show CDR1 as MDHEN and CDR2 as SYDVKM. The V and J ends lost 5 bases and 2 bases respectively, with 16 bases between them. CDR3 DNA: TGTGCCAGCAGTCGACACCCTCCCGGAGGCAATCAGCCCCAGCATTTT. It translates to CASSRHPPGGNQPQHF.

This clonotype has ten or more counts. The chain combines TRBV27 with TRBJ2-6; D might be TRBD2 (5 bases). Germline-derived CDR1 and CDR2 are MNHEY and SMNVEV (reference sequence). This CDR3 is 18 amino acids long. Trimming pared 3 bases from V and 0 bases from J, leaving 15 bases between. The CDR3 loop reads CASSLKDFRNSGANVLTF. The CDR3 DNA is TGTGCCAGCAGTTTGAAGGACTTTCGGAACTCTGGGGCCAACGTCCTGACTTTC.

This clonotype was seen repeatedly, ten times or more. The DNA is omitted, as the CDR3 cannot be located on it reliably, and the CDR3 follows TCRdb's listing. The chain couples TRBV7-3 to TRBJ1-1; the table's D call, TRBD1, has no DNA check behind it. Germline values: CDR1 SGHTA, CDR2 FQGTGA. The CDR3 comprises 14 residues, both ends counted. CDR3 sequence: CASSLGVGQGNSFF.

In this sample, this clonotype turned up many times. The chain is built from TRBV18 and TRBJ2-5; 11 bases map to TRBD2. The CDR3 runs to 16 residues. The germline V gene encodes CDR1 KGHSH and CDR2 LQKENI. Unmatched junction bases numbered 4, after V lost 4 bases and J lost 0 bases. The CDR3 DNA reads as TGTGCCAGCTCACGAAGACTAGCGGGATACCAAGAGACCCAGTACTTC. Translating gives CASSRRLAGYQETQYF.

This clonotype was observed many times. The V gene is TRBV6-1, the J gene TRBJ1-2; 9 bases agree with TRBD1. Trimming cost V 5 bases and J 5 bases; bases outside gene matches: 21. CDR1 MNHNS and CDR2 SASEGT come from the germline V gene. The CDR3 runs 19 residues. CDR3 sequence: CASSSVVGTGKVPGYGYTF. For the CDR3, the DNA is TGTGCCAGCAGTTCGGTAGTAGGGACAGGGAAGGTCCCTGGGTATGGCTACACCTTC.

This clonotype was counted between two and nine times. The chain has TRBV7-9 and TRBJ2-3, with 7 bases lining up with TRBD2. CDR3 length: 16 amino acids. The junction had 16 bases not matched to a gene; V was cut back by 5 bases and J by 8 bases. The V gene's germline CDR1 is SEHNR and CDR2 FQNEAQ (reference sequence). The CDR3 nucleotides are TGTGCCAGCAGCCTATCCTTGAATGGGAGGGCAGGTACGCAGTATTTT. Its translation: CASSLSLNGRAGTQYF.

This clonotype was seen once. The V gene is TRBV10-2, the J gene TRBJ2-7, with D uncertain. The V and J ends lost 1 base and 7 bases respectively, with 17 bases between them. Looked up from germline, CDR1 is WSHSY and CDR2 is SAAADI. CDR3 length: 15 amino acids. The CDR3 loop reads CASSELRNSYNEQYF. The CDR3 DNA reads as TGCGCCAGCAGTGAGTTGCGGAACTCCTACAATGAGCAGTACTTC.

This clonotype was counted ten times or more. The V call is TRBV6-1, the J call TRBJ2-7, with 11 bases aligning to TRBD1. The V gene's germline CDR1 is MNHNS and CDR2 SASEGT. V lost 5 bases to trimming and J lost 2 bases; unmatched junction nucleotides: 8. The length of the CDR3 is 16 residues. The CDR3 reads CASSFGTGQGAYEQYF. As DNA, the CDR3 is TGTGCCAGCAGTTTCGGGACGGGACAGGGGGCCTACGAGCAGTACTTC.

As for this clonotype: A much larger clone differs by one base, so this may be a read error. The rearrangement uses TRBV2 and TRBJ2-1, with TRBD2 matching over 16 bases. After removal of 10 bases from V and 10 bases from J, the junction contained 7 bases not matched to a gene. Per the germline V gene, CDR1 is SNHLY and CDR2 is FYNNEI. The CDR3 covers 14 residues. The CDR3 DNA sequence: TGTGCCATGCGGGGACTAGCGGGAGGGGGGGAGCAGTTCTTC. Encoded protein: CAMRGLAGGGEQFF. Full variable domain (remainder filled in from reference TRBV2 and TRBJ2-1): EPEVTQTPSHQVTQMGQEVILRCVPISNHLYFYWYRQILGQKVEFLVSFYNNEISEKSEIFDDQFSVERPDGSNFTLKIRSTKLEDSAMYFCAMRGLAGGGEQFFGPGTRLTVL.

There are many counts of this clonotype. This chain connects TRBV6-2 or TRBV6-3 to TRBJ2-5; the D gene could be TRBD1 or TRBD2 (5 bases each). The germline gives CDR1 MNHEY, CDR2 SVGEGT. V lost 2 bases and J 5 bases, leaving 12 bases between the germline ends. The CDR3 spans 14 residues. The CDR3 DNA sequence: TGTGCCAGCAGTTACGGGGACCCCCCGGAGACCCAGTACTTC. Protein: CASSYGDPPETQYF.

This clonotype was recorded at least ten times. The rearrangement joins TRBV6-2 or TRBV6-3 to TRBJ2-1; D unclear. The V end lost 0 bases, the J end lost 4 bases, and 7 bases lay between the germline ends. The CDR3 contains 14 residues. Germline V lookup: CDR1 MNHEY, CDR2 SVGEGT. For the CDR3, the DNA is TGTGCCAGCAGTTACTCGATCGGGTACAATGAGCAGTTCTTC. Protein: CASSYSIGYNEQFF.

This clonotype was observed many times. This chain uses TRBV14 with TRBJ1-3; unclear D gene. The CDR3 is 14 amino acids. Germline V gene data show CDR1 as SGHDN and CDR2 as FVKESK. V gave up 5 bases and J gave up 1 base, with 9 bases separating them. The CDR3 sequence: CASSSLSSGNTIYF. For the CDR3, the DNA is TGTGCCAGCAGCTCCCTTAGTTCTGGAAACACCATATATTTT.

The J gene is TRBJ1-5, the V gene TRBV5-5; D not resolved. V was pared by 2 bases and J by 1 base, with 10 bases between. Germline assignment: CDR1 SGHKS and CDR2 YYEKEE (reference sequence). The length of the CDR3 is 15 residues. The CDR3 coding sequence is TGTGCCAGCAGCTTCCAATGGAACAGCAATCAGCCCCAGCATTTT. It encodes CASSFQWNSNQPQHF.

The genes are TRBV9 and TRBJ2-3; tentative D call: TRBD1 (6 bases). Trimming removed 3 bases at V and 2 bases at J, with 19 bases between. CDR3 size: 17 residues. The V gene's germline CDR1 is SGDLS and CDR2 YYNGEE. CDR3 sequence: CASSAGQRNSLTDTQYF. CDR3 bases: TGTGCCAGCAGCGCCGGACAGCGGAACTCACTCACAGATACGCAGTATTTT. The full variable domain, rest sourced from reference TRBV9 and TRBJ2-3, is DSGVTQTPKHLITATGQRVTLRCSPRSGDLSVYWYQQSLDQGLQFLIQYYNGEERAKGNILERFSAQQFPDLHSELNLSSLELGDSALYFCASSAGQRNSLTDTQYFGPGTRLTVL.

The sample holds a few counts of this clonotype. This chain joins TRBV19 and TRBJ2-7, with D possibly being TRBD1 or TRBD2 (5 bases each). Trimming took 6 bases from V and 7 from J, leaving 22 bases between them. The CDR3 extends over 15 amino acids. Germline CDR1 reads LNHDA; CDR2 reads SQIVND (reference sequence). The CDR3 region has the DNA TGTGCCAGTAGCCTGGCAGGGAGTTCCTACAATGAGCAGTACTTC. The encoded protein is CASSLAGSSYNEQYF.

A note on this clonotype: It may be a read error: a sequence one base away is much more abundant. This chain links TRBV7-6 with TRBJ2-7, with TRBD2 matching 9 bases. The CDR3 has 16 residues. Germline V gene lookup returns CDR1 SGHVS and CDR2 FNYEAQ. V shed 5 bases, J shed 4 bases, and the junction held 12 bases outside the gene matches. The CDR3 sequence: CASSPVLAGVGYEQYF. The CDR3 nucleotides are TGTGCCAGCAGCCCAGTACTAGCGGGTGTCGGGTACGAGCAGTACTTC.

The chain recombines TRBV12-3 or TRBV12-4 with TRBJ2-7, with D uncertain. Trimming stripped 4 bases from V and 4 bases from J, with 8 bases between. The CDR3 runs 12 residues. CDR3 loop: CASSSEEYEQYF. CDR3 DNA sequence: TGTGCCAGCAGTTCCGAGGAGTACGAGCAGTACTTC.

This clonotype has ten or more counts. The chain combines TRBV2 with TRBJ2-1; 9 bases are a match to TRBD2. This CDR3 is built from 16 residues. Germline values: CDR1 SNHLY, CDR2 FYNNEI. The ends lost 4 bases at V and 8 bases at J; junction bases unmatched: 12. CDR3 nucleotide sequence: TGTGCCAGCAGTGTCCGACTAGCGGCCTCCGGCGATGAGCAGTTCTTC. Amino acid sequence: CASSVRLAASGDEQFF.

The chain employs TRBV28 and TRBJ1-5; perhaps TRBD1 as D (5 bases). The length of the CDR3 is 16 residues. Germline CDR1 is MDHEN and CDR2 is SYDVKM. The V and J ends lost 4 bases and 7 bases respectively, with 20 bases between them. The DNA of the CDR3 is TGTGCCAGCAGTTCCTCGGGTGTGGGTACAGGACAGCCCCAGCATTTT. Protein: CASSSSGVGTGQPQHF.

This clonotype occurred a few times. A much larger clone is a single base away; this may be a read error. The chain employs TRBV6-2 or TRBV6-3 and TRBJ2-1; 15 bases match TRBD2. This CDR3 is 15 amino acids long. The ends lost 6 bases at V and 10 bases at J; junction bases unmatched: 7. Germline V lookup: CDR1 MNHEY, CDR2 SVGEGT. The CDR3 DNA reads TGTGCCAGCAGCTCAAGGACTAGCGGGAGGGCAGAGCAGTTCTTC. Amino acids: CASSSRTSGRAEQFF.